Listed here are 29 T cell receptor beta chains from one sample, sequenced in a study of lymphopenia after photon versus proton radiotherapy. The protocol was immunoSEQ multiplex PCR, while the TCRdb copy is restricted to in-frame clones and leaves out a portion. The sample holds 70,000 to 95,000 clones, around 82% seen once. Sample: peripheral blood, taken from a patient treated with proton-based radiotherapy. The receptors stem from a man in his sixties with pancreatic cancer.

This clone showed up just once. V and J are TRBV7-2 and TRBJ1-2, with D possibly TRBD1 on 5 matching bases. Germline loops: CDR1 SGHTA, CDR2 FQGNSA. The V gene lost 5 bases and the J gene lost 8 bases, with 15 bases spanning the gap. The CDR3 loop spans 13 amino acids. CDR3 amino acids: CASSTRDHDGYTF. The CDR3 coding sequence is TGTGCCAGCAGCACACGGGACCACGACGGCTACACCTTC.

The chain joins TRBV28 to TRBJ2-7; the D gene is possibly TRBD2 (6 bases). This CDR3 comprises 12 residues. Germline loops: CDR1 MDHEN, CDR2 SYDVKM. V dropped 3 bases and J dropped 11 bases, with 14 bases sitting between them. CDR3 nucleotide sequence: TGTGCCAGCAGTTTTGGGGGGTCTGAGGAGTACTTC. This encodes CASSFGGSEEYF.

The V gene is TRBV9, the J gene TRBJ2-1; 10 nucleotides line up with TRBD1. With 0 bases clipped from V and 7 bases from J, the junction kept 4 bases outside the gene matches. CDR3 size: 15 residues. CDR1 is SGDLS, CDR2 YYNGEE, per germline. The chain's CDR3 is CASSVGDRGRNEQFF. DNA of the CDR3: TGTGCCAGCAGCGTAGGGGACAGGGGTCGAAATGAGCAGTTCTTC.

The chain couples TRBV5-1 to TRBJ1-3; 12 nucleotides agree with TRBD1. The CDR3 spans 18 residues. The germline gives CDR1 SGHRS, CDR2 YFSETQ. Trimming at V came to 4 bases and at J to 0 bases, leaving 8 bases not matched to a gene. In DNA, the CDR3 is TGCGCCAGCAGCACCGGGACAGGGGGCCATTCCTCTGGAAACACCATATATTTT. Amino acid sequence: CASSTGTGGHSSGNTIYF.

The chain is built from TRBV7-8 and TRBJ2-7, with no clear D. Germline lookup yields CDR1 SGHVS and CDR2 FQNEAQ. CDR3 length: 13 amino acids. V lost 3 bases and J 0 bases, leaving 6 bases between the germline ends. CDR3 loop: CASSLVASYEQYF. Written as DNA, the CDR3 is TGTGCCAGCAGCTTGGTGGCCTCCTACGAGCAGTACTTC.

The J gene is TRBJ2-5, the V gene TRBV28, with 8 bases that match TRBD1. The germline V gene encodes CDR1 MDHEN and CDR2 SYDVKM. This CDR3 has 14 residues. With V trimmed by 2 bases and J by 5 bases, 4 bases remained unmatched. The CDR3 DNA follows: TGTGCCAGCAGTTTACCAGGGGGCGCCGAGACCCAGTACTTC. Its translation: CASSLPGGAETQYF.

V is TRBV4-2 and J is TRBJ2-1; D is tentatively TRBD1 or TRBD2 (5 bases each). CDR1 and CDR2 from the germline V gene are LGHNA and YNFKEQ. V was cut by 3 bases and J by 8 bases, with 17 bases left in between. The CDR3 has 15 amino acids. CDR3 sequence: CASSQSGREVYEQFF. CDR3 coding DNA: TGTGCCAGCAGCCAGTCGGGACGCGAAGTCTATGAGCAGTTCTTC.

The J gene is TRBJ2-5, the V gene TRBV5-1; tentative D call: TRBD1 (6 bases). The CDR3 spans 16 residues. Germline V gives CDR1 SGHRS, CDR2 YFSETQ. The germline V and J ends were trimmed by 0 bases and 6 bases, with 18 bases remaining between them. This CDR3 is CASSLGTGPRAKTQYF. The CDR3 coding sequence is TGCGCCAGCAGCTTGGGAACAGGGCCCCGAGCTAAGACCCAGTACTTC.

The DNA for the CDR3 is TGTGCCAGCAGCTTAGACTCCGAGCAGTACTTC. This codes for CASSLDSEQYF. The rearrangement links TRBV11-2 to TRBJ2-7; D is ambiguous. V was shortened by 0 bases and J by 6 bases, with 3 bases between the two germline ends. The CDR3 runs 11 residues. Germline CDR1 SGHAT, CDR2 FQNNGV.

The chain employs TRBV20-1 and TRBJ2-7, with D maybe TRBD2 (7 bases). Trimming removed 6 bases from V and 7 bases from J, with 13 bases in between. From germline, CDR1 is DFQATT and CDR2 SNEGSKA (reference sequence). The CDR3 has 11 amino acids. CDR3 DNA sequence: TGCAGTGCCACAAGGGGGGGGGAGCAGTACTTC. This gives the protein CSATRGGEQYF.

The chain combines TRBV29-1 with TRBJ2-7; 12 bases agree with TRBD2. CDR1 and CDR2 (germline): SQVTM, ANQGSEA. The CDR3 totals 13 residues. Germline trimming cut 7 bases from V and 7 bases from J; bases unmatched to any gene: 8. DNA of the CDR3: TGCAGCGCCCGGACTAGCGGGAAGGTGGAGCAGTACTTC. This codes for CSARTSGKVEQYF.

V and J are TRBV9 and TRBJ2-7, with D perhaps given as TRBD1 or TRBD2 (5 bases each). Per the germline V gene, CDR1 is SGDLS and CDR2 is YYNGEE. This CDR3 spans 14 amino acids. V lost 0 bases to trimming and J lost 4 bases, with 11 bases between them. The CDR3 sequence: CASSVAGTDYEQYF. The CDR3 DNA sequence: TGTGCCAGCAGCGTAGCAGGGACGGATTACGAGCAGTACTTC.

CDR3 amino acids: CSARSGRRQYF. The CDR3 nucleotides are TGCAGTGCTAGGTCCGGTCGGAGGCAGTACTTC. This rearrangement joins TRBV20-1 to TRBJ2-7; D is undetermined. The CDR3 loop spans 11 amino acids. Germline values: CDR1 DFQATT, CDR2 SNEGSKA (reference sequence). V lost 3 bases, J lost 9 bases, and 12 bases lay in between.

This chain connects TRBV30 to TRBJ2-5, with 8 bases that match TRBD1. Trimming at V came to 0 bases and at J to 6 bases, leaving 6 bases not matched to a gene. Germline lookup yields CDR1 GTSNPN and CDR2 SVGIG (reference sequence). The CDR3 runs 14 residues. DNA for the CDR3: TGTGCCTGGAGTGTAGGGACAGGTGGGAAGACCCAGTACTTC. This gives the protein CAWSVGTGGKTQYF.

This chain joins TRBV25-1 and TRBJ2-3; D might be TRBD1 (6 bases). The V end was cut by 10 bases, the J end by 5 bases, with 13 bases between. The CDR3 extends over 12 amino acids. Germline V lookup: CDR1 MGHDK, CDR2 SYGVNS. CDR3: CATLTGIDTQYF. As DNA, the CDR3 is TGTGCCACCCTTACAGGGATAGATACGCAGTATTTT.

The chain recombines TRBV6-6 with TRBJ2-2; the match to TRBD2 covers 13 bases. CDR3 length equals 16 residues. Germline CDR1 and CDR2: MNHNY and SVGAGI (reference sequence). With 5 bases clipped from V and 5 bases from J, the junction kept 5 bases outside the gene matches. This CDR3 reads CASSRLAGGGTGELFF. CDR3 nucleotides: TGTGCCAGCAGTAGACTAGCGGGAGGAGGTACCGGGGAGCTGTTTTTT.

This clone was counted between two and nine times. The chain links TRBV28 to TRBJ1-5; 7 nucleotides match TRBD1. Trimming cost V 3 bases and J 7 bases; bases outside gene matches: 0. Germline CDR1 and CDR2: MDHEN and SYDVKM. The CDR3 contains 12 residues. CDR3 loop: CASSFRGQPQHF. The CDR3 DNA reads as TGTGCCAGCAGTTTCAGGGGGCAGCCCCAGCATTTT.

This clone has a handful of counts. V gene TRBV7-9 combines with J gene TRBJ1-1, with no clear D. The length of the CDR3 is 14 residues. Germline assignment: CDR1 SEHNR and CDR2 FQNEAQ (reference sequence). V shed 4 bases and J shed 0 bases, with 9 bases lying between them. This CDR3 is CASSSSWVNTEAFF. The CDR3 DNA reads TGTGCCAGCAGCTCTTCATGGGTGAACACTGAAGCTTTCTTT. The full variable domain, in which reference TRBV7-9 and TRBJ1-1 provide the parts outside the CDR3, is DTGVSQNPRHKITKRGQNVTFRCDPISEHNRLYWYRQTLGQGPEFLTYFQNEAQLEKSRLLSDRFSAERPKGSFSTLEIQRTEQGDSAMYLCASSSSWVNTEAFFGQGTRLTVV.

The chain has TRBV7-2 and TRBJ2-1; maybe TRBD2 (5 bases). The V end lost 8 bases, the J end lost 1 base, and 15 bases lay between the germline ends. CDR1 and CDR2 (germline): SGHTA, FQGNSA. The CDR3 length is 15 residues. The CDR3 spells CASARARTSYNEQFF. In DNA, the CDR3 is TGTGCCAGCGCGAGGGCAAGGACTTCCTACAATGAGCAGTTCTTC.

V usage is TRBV6-5 and J usage is TRBJ1-5; D is uncertain. The CDR3 is 15 amino acids. With 2 bases removed from V and 3 bases from J, the gap between germline ends came to 11 bases. Germline loops: CDR1 MNHEY, CDR2 SVGAGI. The CDR3 bases are TGTGCCAGCAGTTACGCAATAGGGAACAATCAGCCCCAGCATTTT. Translating gives CASSYAIGNNQPQHF.

The chain couples TRBV5-1 to TRBJ1-2, with TRBD1 matching 8 bases. The germline V gene has CDR1 SGHRS and CDR2 YFSETQ. Trimming removed 0 bases from V and 4 bases from J; junction bases left unmatched: 8. The CDR3 has 16 residues. The CDR3 coding sequence is TGCGCCAGCAGCTTGGCCCCGACAGGGGCCTCCTATGGCTACACCTTC. It is translated as CASSLAPTGASYGYTF.

The rearrangement links TRBV7-2 to TRBJ1-2, with D tentatively TRBD1 (5 bases). This CDR3 has 15 amino acids. Between the trimmed V and J ends, which lost 4 bases and 7 bases, there was a span of 19 bases. From germline, CDR1 is SGHTA and CDR2 FQGNSA. CDR3 loop: CASSYLLGGVSGYTF. CDR3 sequence (DNA): TGTGCCAGCAGCTATCTCCTCGGGGGGGTTAGTGGCTACACCTTC.

V gene TRBV18 combines with J gene TRBJ1-1, with D unresolved. V lost 3 bases and J lost 2, with 10 bases in between. Germline V gives CDR1 KGHSH, CDR2 LQKENI. This CDR3 has 14 amino acids. The CDR3, as DNA: TGTGCCAGCTCACCGTTGAGTGATAACACTGAAGCTTTCTTT. It is translated as CASSPLSDNTEAFF. Complete variable domain (other parts from reference TRBV18 and TRBJ1-1): NAGVMQNPRHLVRRRGQEARLRCSPMKGHSHVYWYRQLPEEGLKFMVYLQKENIIDESGMPKERFSAEFPKEGPSILRIQQVVRGDSAAYFCASSPLSDNTEAFFGQGTRLTVV.

The rearrangement uses TRBV2 and TRBJ1-4; TRBD1 matches at 7 bases. CDR1 and CDR2 (germline): SNHLY, FYNNEI. The CDR3 totals 14 residues. V was clipped by 10 bases and J by 7 bases; unmatched bases: 12. CDR3 residues: CATEATGLGEKLFF. CDR3 nucleotide sequence: TGTGCCACCGAAGCGACAGGGTTGGGTGAAAAACTGTTTTTT. The whole variable domain, filled in from reference TRBV2 and TRBJ1-4, reads EPEVTQTPSHQVTQMGQEVILRCVPISNHLYFYWYRQILGQKVEFLVSFYNNEISEKSEIFDDQFSVERPDGSNFTLKIRSTKLEDSAMYFCATEATGLGEKLFFGSGTQLSVL.

This clone was detected a few times. This sequence joins TRBV4-3 and TRBJ1-2, with D perhaps matching TRBD1 (6 bases). This CDR3 region has 13 residues. Trimming pared 1 base from V and 4 bases from J, leaving 7 bases between. Germline V gene lookup returns CDR1 LGHNA and CDR2 YSLEER. In DNA form, the CDR3 reads TGCGCCAGCAGCCAAGTCAGGGGCTATGGCTACACCTTC. Encoded protein: CASSQVRGYGYTF.

The J gene is TRBJ2-5, the V gene TRBV29-1, with D possibly TRBD1 on 5 matching bases. The DNA end is more similar to TRBJ2-7, so the J call may be wrong. CDR3 length: 12 residues. Germline V CDR1 and CDR2: SQVTM, ANQGSEA. CDR3 sequence: CSVWTLSYEQYF. The CDR3 DNA sequence: TGCAGCGTTTGGACACTCTCCTACGAGCAGTACTTC.

The J gene is TRBJ2-7, the V gene TRBV7-8, with D possibly matching TRBD2 (6 bases). The length of the CDR3 is 16 residues. Trimming removed 4 bases at V and 4 bases at J, with 20 bases between. The V gene's germline CDR1 is SGHVS and CDR2 FQNEAQ. The CDR3 loop is CASSSSGGAGRYEQYF. The CDR3 bases are TGTGCCAGCAGCTCTAGTGGGGGAGCGGGCCGATACGAGCAGTACTTC.

V is TRBV7-8 and J is TRBJ2-7; TRBD1 aligns across 9 bases. With V trimmed by 5 bases and J by 0 bases, 5 bases remained unmatched. CDR1 is SGHVS and CDR2 is FQNEAQ in the germline V gene. The CDR3 is 15 residues long. This chain's CDR3 is CASSHRTGASYEQYF. The CDR3 nucleotides are TGTGCCAGCAGCCACCGGACAGGGGCCTCCTACGAGCAGTACTTC. Together with reference TRBV7-8 and TRBJ2-7, the CDR3 gives the full variable domain: GAGVSQSPRYKVAKRGQDVALRCDPISGHVSLFWYQQALGQGPEFLTYFQNEAQLDKSGLPSDRFFAERPEGSVSTLKIQRTQQEDSAVYLCASSHRTGASYEQYFGPGTRLTVT.

This clone was seen more than once but under ten times. The genes are TRBV28 and TRBJ2-7; D is undetermined. Trimming stripped 6 bases from V and 3 bases from J, with 12 bases between. The CDR3 contains 13 residues. Germline-derived CDR1 and CDR2 are MDHEN and SYDVKM. DNA for the CDR3: TGTGCCAGCAGACAGACGAAGCTCTACGAGCAGTACTTC. This translates into CASRQTKLYEQYF.